These T cell receptor beta chains were read from a single sample in a study of blood T cell repertoires in COVID-19. Measured with immunoSEQ multiplex PCR; TCRdb has only the in-frame clones, and not every one. The table shows 300,000 to 400,000 clones, with approximately 89% occurring only once. The specimen was peripheral blood. The receptors were sampled from a woman aged 60-70 years with COVID-19, enrolled during active disease. Both conserved end residues are part of each CDR3. D genes are given only for firm matches. Clone size is given for some rows only: seen once, a few or many times, or a class if the clone is expanded.

J: TRBJ2-7; D: .; V: TRBV6-5; size: .; CDR3: CASSYASATYEQYF; DNA: TGTGCCAGCAGTTACGCTAGCGCGACCTACGAGCAGTACTTC
J: TRBJ2-5; D: TRBD1; V: TRBV3-1/TRBV3-2; size: .; CDR3: CASRQGETQYF; DNA: TGTGCCAGCAGACAGGGGGAGACCCAGTACTTC
J: TRBJ1-1; D: .; V: TRBV25-1; size: .; CDR3: CASSEDQGVGTEAFF; DNA: TGTGCCAGCAGTGAGGACCAAGGGGTAGGCACTGAAGCTTTCTTT
J: TRBJ2-7; D: .; V: TRBV12-3/TRBV12-4; size: .; CDR3: CASGRSDSYEQYF; DNA: TGTGCCAGCGGCCGGTCCGACAGCTACGAGCAGTACTTC
J: TRBJ2-7; D: TRBD1; V: TRBV6-6; size: .; CDR3: CASRQGDVSSEQYF; DNA: TGTGCCAGCAGACAGGGGGACGTCTCTTCCGAGCAGTACTTC
J: TRBJ2-2; D: .; V: TRBV18; size: .; CDR3: CASSPLRTGDTTGELFF; DNA: TGTGCCAGCTCACCGCTCAGAACAGGAGACACCACCGGGGAGCTGTTTTTT
J: TRBJ1-2; D: TRBD1; V: TRBV6-6; size: .; CDR3: CASTPDRDGGYTF; DNA: TGTGCCAGCACCCCGGACAGGGACGGGGGCTACACCTTC
J: TRBJ1-2; D: TRBD1; V: TRBV7-9; size: few; CDR3: CASSFGQVLGYTF; DNA: TGTGCCAGCAGCTTCGGACAGGTTCTGGGCTACACCTTC
J: TRBJ1-2; D: TRBD1; V: TRBV5-4; size: .; CDR3: CASSLRGLGYTF; DNA: TGTGCCAGCAGTTTGAGGGGGCTCGGCTACACCTTC
J: TRBJ2-7; D: .; V: TRBV5-5; size: .; CDR3: CASSLGPIGYEQYF; DNA: TGTGCCAGCAGCTTGGGGCCGATTGGCTACGAGCAGTACTTC
J: TRBJ1-6; D: .; V: TRBV7-2; size: .; CDR3: CASSLDRVYNSPLHF; DNA: TGTGCCAGCAGCTTAGACAGGGTATATAATTCACCCCTCCACTTT
J: TRBJ1-4; D: .; V: TRBV18; size: .; CDR3: CASSPGRNEKLFF; DNA: TGTGCCAGCTCACCGGGGCGGAATGAAAAACTGTTTTTT
J: TRBJ1-2; D: TRBD1; V: TRBV5-1; size: few; CDR3: CASSSTGTGVNGYTF; DNA: TGCGCCAGCAGCTCCACCGGGACAGGGGTAAATGGCTACACCTTC
J: TRBJ2-3; D: TRBD2; V: TRBV9; size: .; CDR3: CASSPAGGRADTQYF; DNA: TGTGCCAGCAGCCCAGCGGGGGGCCGGGCAGATACGCAGTATTTT
J: TRBJ2-3; D: TRBD2; V: TRBV5-4; size: once; CDR3: CASSLGGLAGGLGDTQYF; DNA: TGTGCCAGCAGCTTGGGAGGACTAGCGGGGGGGCTGGGAGATACGCAGTATTTT
J: TRBJ1-3; D: .; V: TRBV19; size: .; CDR3: CASSRGAVGSGNTIYF; DNA: TGTGCCAGTAGCCGAGGCGCAGTAGGCTCTGGAAACACCATATATTTT
J: TRBJ1-1; D: .; V: TRBV7-6; size: .; CDR3: CASSLAGHMNTEAFF; DNA: TGTGCCAGCAGCTTAGCGGGGCATATGAACACTGAAGCTTTCTTT
J: TRBJ1-2; D: .; V: TRBV6-5; size: .; CDR3: CASSYSSGAPTF; DNA: TGTGCCAGCAGTTACTCGAGCGGAGCCCCGACCTTC
J: TRBJ1-2; D: .; V: TRBV6-6; size: .; CDR3: CASTPDWRGYTF; DNA: TGTGCCAGCACTCCAGACTGGAGGGGCTACACCTTC
J: TRBJ1-1; D: .; V: TRBV19; size: few; CDR3: CATPGVKNTEAFF; DNA: TGTGCCACACCAGGGGTTAAGAACACTGAAGCTTTCTTT
J: TRBJ2-3; D: TRBD2; V: TRBV27; size: .; CDR3: CASSLAGPGDTQYF; DNA: TGTGCCAGCAGTCTAGCGGGGCCAGGAGATACGCAGTATTTT
J: TRBJ1-5; D: .; V: TRBV7-3; size: .; CDR3: CASSAQGSDNQPQHF; DNA: TGTGCCAGCAGCGCCCAGGGGTCAGATAATCAGCCCCAGCATTTT
J: TRBJ1-1; D: TRBD1; V: TRBV19; size: .; CDR3: CASRGQGDTEAFF; DNA: TGTGCCAGTAGGGGACAGGGAGACACTGAAGCTTTCTTT
J: TRBJ2-5; D: .; V: TRBV12-3/TRBV12-4; size: .; CDR3: CASSRGYPETQYF; DNA: TGTGCCAGCAGTAGGGGGTACCCAGAGACCCAGTACTTC
J: TRBJ2-7; D: TRBD2; V: TRBV19; size: once; CDR3: CASSTGLAGGPREQYF; DNA: TGTGCCAGTAGTACGGGACTAGCGGGGGGCCCGAGGGAGCAGTACTTC
J: TRBJ1-1; D: .; V: TRBV6-4; size: .; CDR3: CASSPEGGTEAFF; DNA: TGTGCCAGCAGCCCGGAGGGGGGGACTGAAGCTTTCTTT
J: TRBJ1-2; D: TRBD1; V: TRBV5-6; size: .; CDR3: CASSDGTAYGYTF; DNA: TGTGCCAGCAGTGACGGGACAGCATATGGCTACACCTTC
J: TRBJ2-7; D: .; V: TRBV5-1; size: .; CDR3: CASSLQGPPSYEQYF; DNA: TGCGCCAGCAGCCTGCAGGGGCCCCCTTCCTACGAGCAGTACTTC
J: TRBJ2-7; D: TRBD1; V: TRBV10-3; size: .; CDR3: CAISESGTGGEQYF; DNA: TGTGCCATCAGTGAGTCGGGGACAGGGGGCGAGCAGTACTTC
J: TRBJ2-5; D: .; V: TRBV5-8; size: .; CDR3: CASSQRLGVETQYF; DNA: TGTGCCAGCAGCCAAAGACTAGGAGTTGAGACCCAGTACTTC
J: TRBJ2-7; D: TRBD1; V: TRBV5-1; size: .; CDR3: CASRSLEQGASEQYF; DNA: TGCGCCAGCAGATCTCTAGAACAGGGGGCCTCCGAGCAGTACTTC
J: TRBJ2-5; D: TRBD1; V: TRBV30; size: once; CDR3: CAWSGDRGGEETQYF; DNA: TGTGCCTGGAGTGGGGACAGGGGTGGTGAAGAGACCCAGTACTTC
J: TRBJ1-2; D: .; V: TRBV21-1; size: few; CDR3: CASSKETGSDGYTF; DNA: TGTGCCAGCAGCAAAGAGACAGGGTCAGATGGCTACACCTTC
J: TRBJ2-7; D: .; V: TRBV18; size: .; CDR3: CASSTMDEQYF; DNA: TGTGCCAGCTCAACAATGGACGAGCAGTACTTC
J: TRBJ2-3; D: TRBD2; V: TRBV2; size: .; CDR3: CASSEFISGFTDTQYF; DNA: TGTGCCAGCAGTGAATTCATTAGCGGGTTCACAGATACGCAGTATTTT
J: TRBJ1-1; D: TRBD1; V: TRBV5-1; size: .; CDR3: CASSFKQGSTEAFF; DNA: TGCGCCAGCAGCTTTAAACAGGGGAGCACTGAAGCTTTCTTT
J: TRBJ2-3; D: .; V: TRBV19; size: once; CDR3: CASTQSGTDTQYF; DNA: TGTGCCAGTACCCAATCGGGCACAGATACGCAGTATTTT
J: TRBJ2-7; D: .; V: TRBV6-5; size: once; CDR3: CASSYDRGSTYEQYF; DNA: TGTGCCAGCAGTTACGACCGAGGATCTACCTACGAGCAGTACTTC
J: TRBJ1-6; D: TRBD1; V: TRBV12-3/TRBV12-4; size: few; CDR3: CASSLTGESPLHF; DNA: TGTGCCAGCAGTTTAACAGGGGAATCACCCCTCCACTTT
J: TRBJ2-3; D: .; V: TRBV18; size: .; CDR3: CASSFPGATDTQYF; DNA: TGTGCCAGCTCCTTTCCGGGAGCCACAGATACGCAGTATTTT
J: TRBJ1-1; D: .; V: TRBV11-1; size: .; CDR3: CASSSNRAGNTEAFF; DNA: TGTGCCAGCAGCTCCAACAGGGCGGGGAACACTGAAGCTTTCTTT
J: TRBJ1-2; D: .; V: TRBV13; size: .; CDR3: CASTLMAGNYYGYTF; DNA: TGTGCCAGCACCCTAATGGCAGGGAATTACTATGGCTACACCTTC
J: TRBJ2-6; D: TRBD1; V: TRBV15; size: once; CDR3: CATSRGTGGISGANVLTF; DNA: TGTGCCACCAGCAGAGGAACAGGGGGAATCTCTGGGGCCAACGTCCTGACTTTC
J: TRBJ1-1; D: .; V: TRBV7-2; size: .; CDR3: CASSPGLWNTEAFF; DNA: TGTGCCAGCAGCCCAGGACTCTGGAACACTGAAGCTTTCTTT
J: TRBJ1-5; D: .; V: TRBV2; size: .; CDR3: CATAGPRGQPQHF; DNA: TGTGCCACGGCCGGGCCCAGAGGGCAGCCCCAGCATTTT
J: TRBJ1-1; D: TRBD1; V: TRBV6-5; size: .; CDR3: CASSKGQENTEAFF; DNA: TGTGCCAGCAGTAAGGGACAGGAGAACACTGAAGCTTTCTTT
J: TRBJ2-3; D: TRBD2; V: TRBV27; size: .; CDR3: CASSLLAGGTDTQYF; DNA: TGTGCCAGCAGTTTACTCGCCGGGGGGACAGATACGCAGTATTTT
J: TRBJ2-7; D: .; V: TRBV2; size: .; CDR3: CASSGDGSYEQYF; DNA: TGTGCCAGCAGTGGAGACGGGTCCTACGAGCAGTACTTC
J: TRBJ1-1; D: .; V: TRBV10-3; size: .; CDR3: CAISESTAGRTEAFF; DNA: TGTGCCATCAGTGAGTCGACGGCAGGCAGGACTGAAGCTTTCTTT